These 18 T cell receptor beta chains were sequenced from one sample in a study of T cell responses to AZD1222 COVID-19 vaccine. Here immunoSEQ multiplex PCR was the method, and the copy in TCRdb shows in-frame clones only, minus some. The sample yields 95,000 to 150,000 clones, around 82% seen once. The material sequenced was peripheral blood, taken on day 0 of AZD1222 vaccination. These receptors came from an adult in good health.

The table lists this clone with a few counts. The chain is built from TRBV14 and TRBJ2-7; no clear D. V was clipped by 1 base and J by 3 bases, with 13 bases between them. This CDR3 spans 15 amino acids. Germline CDR1 SGHDN, CDR2 FVKESK. DNA of the CDR3: TGTGCCAGCAGCCAAGGCGAGAATTTAGGCTACGAGCAGTACTTC. Amino acid sequence: CASSQGENLGYEQYF.

The chain recombines TRBV7-9 with TRBJ1-2; D not certain. This CDR3 has 15 residues. V was pared by 1 base and J by 8 bases, with 17 bases between. Germline CDR1 SEHNR, CDR2 FQNEAQ (reference sequence). CDR3 protein: CASSLVGRETQGYTF. CDR3 sequence (DNA): TGTGCCAGCAGCTTAGTGGGCCGGGAAACTCAAGGCTACACCTTC.

The genes are TRBV27 and TRBJ1-1, with D perhaps matching TRBD1 (6 bases). Per the germline V gene, CDR1 is MNHEY and CDR2 is SMNVEV (reference sequence). Deletions cut 5 bases from V and 2 bases from J, with 18 bases between. The CDR3 runs to 16 residues. The chain's CDR3 is CASSIRLTGLNTEAFF. In DNA form, the CDR3 reads TGTGCCAGCAGTATCCGATTGACAGGCCTTAACACTGAAGCTTTCTTT.

This chain joins TRBV5-4 and TRBJ2-1; D may be TRBD1 (5 bases). Germline CDR1 reads SGHNT; CDR2 reads YYREEE (reference sequence). The CDR3 spans 14 residues. The germline V and J ends were trimmed by 4 bases and 4 bases, with 12 bases remaining between them. CDR3 sequence reads: CASSALQEYNEQFF. The CDR3 coding sequence is TGTGCCAGCAGCGCGTTACAGGAATACAATGAGCAGTTCTTC. Based on the CDR3 plus reference TRBV5-4 and TRBJ2-1, the full variable domain is ETGVTQSPTHLIKTRGQQVTLRCSSQSGHNTVSWYQQALGQGPQFIFQYYREEENGRGNFPPRFSGLQFPNYSSELNVNALELDDSALYLCASSALQEYNEQFFGPGTRLTVL.

This clone was observed a single time. The V call is TRBV5-1, the J call TRBJ1-2, with no clear D. The CDR3 consists of 14 residues. CDR1 SGHRS and CDR2 YFSETQ come from the germline V gene. The V end was cut by 0 bases, the J end by 8 bases, with 14 bases between. CDR3 in DNA: TGCGCCAGCAGCTTGGACGTGGACTCCGGCGGCTACACCTTC. Amino acids: CASSLDVDSGGYTF.

The chain recombines TRBV12-5 with TRBJ1-5, with D uncertain. Germline V lookup: CDR1 LGHNT, CDR2 FRNRAP. Trimming shortened V by 2 bases and J by 4 bases, and 24 bases separated the two germline ends. The CDR3 consists of 19 residues. The CDR3 DNA sequence: TGTGCTAGTGGTTTGTCCCCGATTGTGGGTCTTCAAGGGAATCAGCCCCAGCATTTT. Its protein product is CASGLSPIVGLQGNQPQHF.

CDR3 DNA sequence: TGTGCCAGCAGTGCCGTACTAGCGGGGGGCACAGATACGCAGTATTTT. It translates to CASSAVLAGGTDTQYF. The chain employs TRBV6-4 and TRBJ2-3, with 11 bases identical to TRBD2. Germline-derived CDR1 and CDR2 are MRHNA and SNTAGT. This CDR3 has 16 amino acids. Trimming took 4 bases from V and 1 from J; bases not matched to a gene: 4.

This chain joins TRBV28 and TRBJ1-5; D gene unclear. Germline V CDR1 and CDR2: MDHEN, SYDVKM. V was clipped by 2 bases and J by 0 bases, with 14 bases between them. The CDR3 runs 17 residues. In nucleotides, the CDR3 is TGTGCCAGCAGTTTAGGACGGATACCTTATAGCAATCAGCCCCAGCATTTT. This gives the protein CASSLGRIPYSNQPQHF.

The rearrangement joins TRBV27 to TRBJ1-5, with D perhaps TRBD1 (5 bases). Trimming removed 10 bases from V and 5 bases from J, with 12 bases in between. CDR3 length equals 12 residues. CDR1 is MNHEY and CDR2 is SMNVEV in the germline V gene (reference sequence). The CDR3 here is CATRARDQPQHF. CDR3 bases: TGTGCCACCAGGGCGCGGGATCAGCCCCAGCATTTT.

The chain has TRBV19 and TRBJ2-1, with D perhaps TRBD1 (6 bases). V was trimmed by 4 bases and J by 6 bases, leaving 16 bases between them. Per germline, CDR1 LNHDA and CDR2 SQIVND (reference sequence). The CDR3 totals 15 residues. CDR3 bases: TGTGCCAGTAGTACCTCTGGGGGCCTCTCCAATGAGCAGTTCTTC. This sequence encodes CASSTSGGLSNEQFF.

This rearrangement joins TRBV4-1 to TRBJ1-2; tentative D call: TRBD1 (6 bases). Trimming shortened V by 0 bases and J by 4 bases, and 12 bases separated the two germline ends. CDR3 length: 15 residues. Germline assignment: CDR1 MGHRA and CDR2 YSYEKL. CDR3 sequence (DNA): TGCGCCAGCAGCCAAGAGGAGGACAGTGCCTATGGCTACACCTTC. As protein: CASSQEEDSAYGYTF.

This clone was picked up one time. CDR3 amino acids: CAISVGGSAYGYTF. The CDR3 DNA follows: TGTGCCATCAGTGTAGGGGGGAGCGCCTATGGCTACACCTTC. The V gene is TRBV10-3, the J gene TRBJ1-2; the D gene is possibly TRBD1 (6 bases). V was shortened by 4 bases and J by 4 bases, with 13 bases between the two germline ends. This CDR3 contains 14 residues. Germline CDR1 reads ENHRY; CDR2 reads SYGVKD.

The V gene is TRBV11-2, the J gene TRBJ1-6; D gene uncertain. Trimming took 4 bases from V and 4 from J, leaving 17 bases between them. Germline assignment: CDR1 SGHAT and CDR2 FQNNGV. This CDR3 has 17 amino acids. The CDR3 here is CASSSLGRSRYNSPLHF. CDR3 in DNA: TGTGCCAGCAGCTCCCTGGGCAGGTCACGGTATAATTCACCCCTCCACTTT.

This clone was detected once. The rearrangement links TRBV15 to TRBJ2-5, with 11 bases identical to TRBD1. The CDR3 has 15 residues. The trim removed 3 bases at V and 2 bases at J, leaving 2 bases unmatched. Germline loops: CDR1 LNHNV, CDR2 YYDKDF (reference sequence). The DNA of the CDR3 is TGTGCCACCAGCAGGGACAGGGGGCGACAAGAGACCCAGTACTTC. Protein sequence: CATSRDRGRQETQYF. Filled out from reference TRBV15 and TRBJ2-5, the complete variable domain reads DAMVIQNPRYQVTQFGKPVTLSCSQTLNHNVMYWYQQKSSQAPKLLFHYYDKDFNNEADTPDNFQSRRPNTSFCFLDIRSPGLGDTAMYLCATSRDRGRQETQYFGPGTRLLVL.

The V and J genes are TRBV27 and TRBJ2-7; 8 bases agree with TRBD2. Germline V gene lookup returns CDR1 MNHEY and CDR2 SMNVEV (reference sequence). The CDR3 extends over 14 amino acids. The J segment lost 5 bases and the V segment lost 4 bases, leaving 7 bases of the junction unmatched. The chain's CDR3 is CASSSRRGGNEQYF. The CDR3 DNA follows: TGTGCCAGCAGTTCTCGACGCGGGGGGAACGAGCAGTACTTC.

This sequence joins TRBV11-2 and TRBJ2-7, with TRBD2 matching over 8 bases. Germline assignment: CDR1 SGHAT and CDR2 FQNNGV. The trim removed 4 bases at V and 1 base at J, leaving 9 bases unmatched. The CDR3 consists of 16 residues. CDR3 region: CASSSYAAGGSYEQYF. For the CDR3, the DNA is TGTGCCAGCAGCTCCTATGCGGCGGGGGGATCCTACGAGCAGTACTTC. Full variable domain (remainder filled in from reference TRBV11-2 and TRBJ2-7): EAGVAQSPRYKIIEKRQSVAFWCNPISGHATLYWYQQILGQGPKLLIQFQNNGVVDDSQLPKDRFSAERLKGVDSTLKIQPAKLEDSAVYLCASSSYAAGGSYEQYFGPGTRLTVT.

This clone was counted only a few times. The chain is built from TRBV9 and TRBJ2-7, with 8 bases lining up with TRBD1. This CDR3 comprises 14 residues. J was trimmed by 5 bases and V by 3 bases; bases with no gene match: 7. Germline lookup yields CDR1 SGDLS and CDR2 YYNGEE. The CDR3 DNA is TGTGCCAGCAGCGCAGGGGGCATTTGGAACGAGCAGTACTTC. This codes for CASSAGGIWNEQYF.

The chain is built from TRBV2 and TRBJ1-1; no reliable D call. Per the germline V gene, CDR1 is SNHLY and CDR2 is FYNNEI. Trimming took off 3 bases at V and 1 base at J, with 12 bases between the two ends. This CDR3 is built from 15 residues. CDR3 sequence: CASSDRVGGNTEAFF. The CDR3 DNA reads as TGTGCCAGCAGTGATCGGGTGGGAGGGAACACTGAAGCTTTCTTT. Complete variable domain (other parts from reference TRBV2 and TRBJ1-1): EPEVTQTPSHQVTQMGQEVILRCVPISNHLYFYWYRQILGQKVEFLVSFYNNEISEKSEIFDDQFSVERPDGSNFTLKIRSTKLEDSAMYFCASSDRVGGNTEAFFGQGTRLTVV.